This note documents a single T cell receptor beta chain sequence. The sample belongs to a study of blood T cell repertoires in COVID-19. Background on the study: Material from acute and convalescent COVID-19 was sourced from the United States, Italy and Spain. Nucleic acid was either cDNA or gDNA, and it came from T cells, B-cell-depleted T cells, or PBMCs.

The Seattle patients, enrolled during active infection, were followed longitudinally. In the source study's methods: Researchers report that nucleated cell counts were estimated from reference gene primer amplification. The repertoire was sequenced with immunoSEQ multiplex PCR; TCRdb's copy has only in-frame clones and lacks some. That table is the source of V, J and clone size, and D and trimming were worked out from the DNA. The table shows tens of thousands of clones, with around 88% occurring only once. V dropped 0 bases and J dropped 2 bases, with 9 bases sitting between them. CDR3 length: 16 residues. CDR1 is SGHRS and CDR2 is YFSETQ in the germline V gene.

The sequenced sample consisted of peripheral blood. The TCR originated in a man aged 40-50 years with COVID-19, enrolled during active disease. V and J are TRBV5-1 and TRBJ2-6; D possibly corresponds to TRBD1 (5 bases). As DNA, the CDR3 is TGCGCCAGCAGCTTGGGACAGCATGCTGGGGCCAACGTCCTGACTTTC. It is translated as CASSLGQHAGANVLTF.